This T cell receptor beta chain was identified during a study of T cells after yellow fever vaccination. Overall study context: Preparation of fractions with low cell numbers was performed using SMART-Seq v4 Ultra Low Input.

In this sample, this clonotype turned up many times. Its antigen is unknown. This CDR3 region has 17 residues. Germline loops: CDR1 KGHDR, CDR2 SFDVKD. V shed 2 bases and J shed 4 bases, with 18 bases lying between them. Study conclusions and caveats: In post-booster samples, most primary-vaccination clones reappeared (approximately 97% CD4, 75% to 90% CD8). One caveat is that FACS-sorted repertoires could contain abundant clonotypes contaminating from the bulk population.

For TCR, cDNA came from 5'RACE template switching, which added a universal primer site and UMIs. TCRdb re-called the 5' RACE reads with MiXCR, one entry per CDR3 protein. The table records under 300,000 distinct CDR3 sequences, around 7% of them present only once. The material sequenced was CD4+ T cells sorted from PBMCs, taken 15 days after the yellow fever booster vaccination. This chain connects TRBV24-1 to TRBJ2-3, with D possibly TRBD1 on 5 matching bases. This clonotype was obtained from a man aged 30 to 39 who received the YFV17D yellow fever vaccine. The CDR3 here is CATSDSAGNRQADTQYF. CDR3 DNA: TGTGCCACCAGTGATTCCGCAGGGAATCGGCAGGCAGATACGCAGTATTTT.